Listed here are 18 T cell receptor beta chains from one sample, sequenced in a study of shared clonotypes between healthy human individuals. Naive-designated CD8 cells lacked CD45RO, were positively enriched for CCR7, and omitted terminally differentiated effector memory CD45RA+ cells. Assay used: immunoSEQ multiplex PCR; TCRdb lists only in-frame clones, some missing. This repertoire shows some 2 million clones, about 95% found once; its top ten account for 1% to 1.3%. The sample consisted of naive CD8+ T cells sorted from blood. Source of these receptors: a man younger than 30 in good health.

V usage is TRBV4-3 and J usage is TRBJ1-4; 10 positions match TRBD1. CDR1 is LGHNA and CDR2 is YSLEER in the germline V gene. V was pared by 8 bases and J by 8 bases, with 5 bases of the junction left unmatched. CDR3 length: 13 amino acids. The CDR3, as DNA: TGCGCCAGCGCTGACAGGGGGCAAGAAAAACTGTTTTTT. It encodes CASADRGQEKLFF.

The chain carries TRBV6-5 and TRBJ2-1; D is perhaps TRBD1 (5 bases). Looked up from germline, CDR1 is MNHEY and CDR2 is SVGAGI. V lost 2 bases to trimming and J lost 6 bases, with 17 bases between them. The CDR3 spans 16 residues. CDR3 region: CASSYHRLGAINEQFF. The DNA of the CDR3 is TGTGCCAGCAGTTACCACCGGCTAGGGGCAATCAATGAGCAGTTCTTC.

This clone showed up just once. The chain joins TRBV7-9 to TRBJ2-4; 8 bases are a match to TRBD1. Germline V lookup: CDR1 SEHNR, CDR2 FQNEAQ (reference sequence). The CDR3 sequence is 12 residues long. Losses at the gene ends were 2 bases for V and 12 bases for J; bases not matched to a gene: 3. CDR3 bases: TGTGCCAGCAGCTTATCGGGACAGGCTCAGTACTTC. It is translated as CASSLSGQAQYF.

The rearrangement links TRBV9 to TRBJ2-1, with a weak D call TRBD2 (5 bases). The CDR3 has 15 residues. Germline lookup yields CDR1 SGDLS and CDR2 YYNGEE. The V gene lost 4 bases and the J gene lost 5 bases, with 16 bases spanning the gap. CDR3 sequence reads: CASSPRGLANNEQFF. CDR3 coding DNA: TGTGCCAGCAGCCCTAGAGGTCTAGCCAACAATGAGCAGTTCTTC.

J is TRBJ1-1 and V is TRBV5-6; D unclear. The CDR3 runs 13 residues. Trimming shortened V by 1 base and J by 4 bases, and 8 bases separated the two germline ends. Germline CDR1 SGHDT, CDR2 YYEEEE. DNA for the CDR3: TGTGCCAGCAGCTTGCCCGAATCCACTGAAGCTTTCTTT. Translated, it gives CASSLPESTEAFF.

This rearrangement joins TRBV27 to TRBJ2-1, with 10 bases fitting TRBD1. Germline trimming cut 8 bases from V and 6 bases from J; bases unmatched to any gene: 4. Germline lookup yields CDR1 MNHEY and CDR2 SMNVEV (reference sequence). The CDR3 runs to 13 residues. The chain's CDR3 is CASAWTGGNEQFF. The CDR3 DNA sequence: TGTGCCAGCGCGTGGACAGGGGGCAATGAGCAGTTCTTC.

The rearrangement joins TRBV30 to TRBJ1-6; no clear D. The V gene lost 0 bases and the J gene lost 0 bases, with 9 bases spanning the gap. The CDR3 contains 16 residues. Germline assignment: CDR1 GTSNPN and CDR2 SVGIG (reference sequence). The CDR3 region is CAWSVPLSSYNSPLHF. CDR3 bases: TGTGCCTGGAGTGTACCCCTAAGCTCCTATAATTCACCCCTCCACTTT.

The chain employs TRBV4-1 and TRBJ2-1; D is ambiguous. In germline, CDR1 is MGHRA, CDR2 YSYEKL. Trimming stripped 0 bases from V and 10 bases from J, with 16 bases between. The CDR3 runs to 15 residues. The DNA for the CDR3 is TGCGCCAGCAGCCAAGAGGCCCACGAATTAAGGGAGCAGTTCTTC. Translated: CASSQEAHELREQFF.

The chain carries TRBV29-1 and TRBJ2-3, with D perhaps TRBD1 (5 bases). CDR3 length: 14 amino acids. With 4 bases removed from V and 5 bases from J, the gap between germline ends came to 16 bases. CDR1 is SQVTM and CDR2 is ANQGSEA in the germline V gene. The CDR3 nucleotides read TGCAGCGTTGTGGGGCTGGGCCTTGGAGATACGCAGTATTTT. Its translation is CSVVGLGLGDTQYF.

A note on this clone: Other DNA variants within this sample encode the same CDR3. The genes are TRBV9 and TRBJ2-7; D remains unclear. The germline gives CDR1 SGDLS, CDR2 YYNGEE. This CDR3 has 14 residues. With 0 bases removed from V and 0 bases from J, the gap between germline ends came to 7 bases. In DNA, the CDR3 is TGTGCCAGCAGCGTAGATGGCCTCTCCTACGAGCAGTACTTC. Protein product: CASSVDGLSYEQYF.

This chain links TRBV10-3 with TRBJ2-3; 10 bases are shared with TRBD2. Losses at the gene ends were 0 bases for V and 5 bases for J; bases not matched to a gene: 5. Germline V gene sequence: CDR1 ENHRY, CDR2 SYGVKD. The CDR3 length is 16 residues. Here the CDR3 reads CAISESAGGHEDTQYF. The CDR3 bases are TGTGCCATCAGTGAGTCAGCGGGAGGGCACGAAGATACGCAGTATTTT.

The CDR3 protein is CASSSPRSGGETQYF. CDR3 in DNA: TGTGCCAGCAGTTCTCCTAGGTCGGGGGGGGAGACCCAGTACTTC. This chain uses TRBV28 with TRBJ2-5; 8 bases map to TRBD2. Germline V gene lookup returns CDR1 MDHEN and CDR2 SYDVKM. V dropped 4 bases and J dropped 5; count of bases not matched to a gene: 9. CDR3 length equals 15 residues.

The V and J genes are TRBV7-2 and TRBJ2-7; no clear D gene. The V gene's germline CDR1 is SGHTA and CDR2 FQGNSA. This CDR3 has 16 amino acids. The V and J ends lost 2 bases and 2 bases respectively, with 16 bases between them. CDR3 protein: CASSLLSEPTTYEQYF. CDR3 DNA sequence: TGTGCCAGCAGCTTACTGTCGGAGCCTACTACCTACGAGCAGTACTTC.

The chain joins TRBV7-9 to TRBJ2-7; a weak D match, TRBD1 (6 bases). The CDR3 covers 15 residues. The germline gives CDR1 SEHNR, CDR2 FQNEAQ (reference sequence). Trimming stripped 4 bases from V and 4 bases from J, with 17 bases between. CDR3 in amino acids: CASSSTPGVIYEQYF. DNA of the CDR3: TGTGCCAGCAGCTCAACACCAGGGGTCATATACGAGCAGTACTTC.

V usage is TRBV4-1 and J usage is TRBJ2-7, with D perhaps given as TRBD1 or TRBD2 (5 bases each). The CDR3 has 16 residues. V was trimmed by 1 base and J by 1 base, leaving 14 bases between them. Germline CDR1 MGHRA, CDR2 YSYEKL. CDR3 sequence reads: CASSQVGAGPSYEQYF. The CDR3 region has the DNA TGCGCCAGCAGCCAAGTTGGGGCGGGTCCTTCCTACGAGCAGTACTTC.

The CDR3, as DNA: TGTGCCAGCCTTGGACCGTCGGCGGGTAATGAAAAACTGTTTTTT. Translation: CASLGPSAGNEKLFF. The chain recombines TRBV21-1 with TRBJ1-4. TRBV21-1 is annotated as a pseudogene. CDR3 length equals 15 residues.

The V gene is TRBV19, the J gene TRBJ2-7; 9 nucleotides match TRBD1. Trimming removed 10 bases from V and 1 base from J; junction bases left unmatched: 8. The length of the CDR3 is 14 residues. Germline V gives CDR1 LNHDA, CDR2 SQIVND (reference sequence). CDR3 coding DNA: TGTGCCACCTCCCGGGACAGGGATTCCTACGAGCAGTACTTC. It encodes CATSRDRDSYEQYF.

The gene calls are TRBV5-6 and TRBJ2-7, with D possibly matching TRBD1 (5 bases). The length of the CDR3 is 15 residues. V lost 3 bases to trimming and J lost 3 bases, with 16 bases between them. The V gene's germline CDR1 is SGHDT and CDR2 YYEEEE. CDR3 nucleotides: TGTGCCAGCAGCTCTGGGGCTAGTTTTCTCTACGAGCAGTACTTC. Translation gives CASSSGASFLYEQYF.